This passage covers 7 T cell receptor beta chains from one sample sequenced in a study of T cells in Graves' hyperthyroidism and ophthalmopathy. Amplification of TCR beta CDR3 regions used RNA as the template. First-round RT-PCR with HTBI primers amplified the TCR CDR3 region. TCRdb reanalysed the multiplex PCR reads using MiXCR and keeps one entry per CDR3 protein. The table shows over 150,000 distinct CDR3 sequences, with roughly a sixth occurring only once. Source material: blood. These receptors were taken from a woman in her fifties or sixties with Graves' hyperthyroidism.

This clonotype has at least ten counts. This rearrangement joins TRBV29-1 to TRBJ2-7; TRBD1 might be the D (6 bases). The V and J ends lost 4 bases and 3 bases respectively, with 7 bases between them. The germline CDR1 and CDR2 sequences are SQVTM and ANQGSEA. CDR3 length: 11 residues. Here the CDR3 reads CSVAQGYEQYF. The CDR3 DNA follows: TGCAGCGTTGCACAGGGCTACGAGCAGTACTTC.

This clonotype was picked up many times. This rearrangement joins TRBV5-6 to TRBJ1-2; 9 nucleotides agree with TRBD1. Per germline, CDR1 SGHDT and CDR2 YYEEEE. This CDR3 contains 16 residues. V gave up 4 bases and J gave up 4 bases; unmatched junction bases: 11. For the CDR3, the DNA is TGTGCCAGCAGCGATGTCGGGACAGGGTCGCTCTATGGCTACACCTTC. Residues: CASSDVGTGSLYGYTF.

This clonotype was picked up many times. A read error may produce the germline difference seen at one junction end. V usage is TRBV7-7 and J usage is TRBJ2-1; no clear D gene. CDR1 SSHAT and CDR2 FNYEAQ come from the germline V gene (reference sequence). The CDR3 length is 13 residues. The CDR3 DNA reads TGTGCTAGCAGCGCCACCCGGTTCGATGAGCAGTTCTTC. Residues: CASSATRFDEQFF.

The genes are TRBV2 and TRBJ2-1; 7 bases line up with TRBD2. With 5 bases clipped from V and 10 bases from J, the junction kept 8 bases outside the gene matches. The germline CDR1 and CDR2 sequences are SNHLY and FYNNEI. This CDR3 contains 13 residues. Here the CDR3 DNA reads TGTGCCAGCAGTAACCGGGACTACGGCGAGCAGTTCTTC. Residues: CASSNRDYGEQFF.

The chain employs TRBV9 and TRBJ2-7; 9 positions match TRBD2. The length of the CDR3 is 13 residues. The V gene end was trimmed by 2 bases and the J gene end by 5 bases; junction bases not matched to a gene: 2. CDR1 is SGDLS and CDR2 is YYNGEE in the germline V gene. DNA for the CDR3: TGTGCCAGCAGCGTGCGGACTAGCGACGAGCAGTACTTC. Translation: CASSVRTSDEQYF.

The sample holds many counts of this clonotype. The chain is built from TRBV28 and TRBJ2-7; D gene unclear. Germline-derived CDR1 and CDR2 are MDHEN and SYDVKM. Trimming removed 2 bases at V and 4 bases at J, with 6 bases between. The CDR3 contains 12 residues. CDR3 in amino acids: CASSLTQYEQYF. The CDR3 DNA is TGTGCCAGCAGTTTAACGCAGTACGAGCAGTACTTC.

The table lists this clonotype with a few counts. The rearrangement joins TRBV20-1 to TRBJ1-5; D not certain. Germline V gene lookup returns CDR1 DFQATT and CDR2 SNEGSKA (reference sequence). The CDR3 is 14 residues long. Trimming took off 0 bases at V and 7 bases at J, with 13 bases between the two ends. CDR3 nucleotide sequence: TGCAGTGCTAGAGATGGTTCGGCTCCCCAGCCCCAGCATTTT. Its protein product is CSARDGSAPQPQHF.